This paragraph reports one TCR beta chain. The sample originates from a study of blood T cell repertoires in COVID-19. Background on the study: The cDNA or gDNA used as material had been derived from T cells, B-cell-depleted T cells, or PBMCs.

Original processing notes: Reference gene primer amplification in the assay estimated nucleated cell counts. TCRdb keeps only in-frame clones here, not all; method: immunoSEQ multiplex PCR. The V and J calls and clone size were taken over from that table, and D and trimming were inferred from the DNA. The table shows 200,000 to 300,000 clones, with roughly 85% occurring only once. Participants spanned ages about 18 to 100 years and resided in fewer than 30 US areas. Grouping used clinical history reported by participants in a survey and questionnaire. The clonotype was recovered from a woman aged 50 to 60 with acute COVID-19. The sample taken for sequencing was PBMCs or T cells enriched from blood (not recorded which).

The CDR3 sequence: CASSPYRTNTGELFF. CDR3 DNA: TGCGCCAGCAGCCCCTACAGGACGAACACCGGGGAGCTGTTTTTT. The V call is TRBV5-1, the J call TRBJ2-2, with a possible D match to TRBD1 (5 bases). Germline V gene lookup returns CDR1 SGHRS and CDR2 YFSETQ. V lost 4 bases, J lost 0 bases, and 10 bases lay in between. The CDR3 consists of 15 residues.